This T cell receptor (beta chain) originates from a study of shared clonotypes between healthy human individuals. The protocol was immunoSEQ multiplex PCR, while the TCRdb copy is restricted to in-frame clones and leaves out a portion. Of around 650,000 clones in the sample, approximately 96% were seen once. Study-level findings and limits: Clonotypes that were shared across four donors made up roughly 5% of naive CD4 clonotypes.

Details on this clone: Its specificity is not known.

CD8 cells regarded as naive lacked CD45RO, were positively chosen for CCR7, and omitted terminally differentiated effector memory CD45RA+ cells. The germline V gene encodes CDR1 MDHEN and CDR2 SYDVKM. The CDR3 length is 12 residues. V lost 8 bases and J lost 6; bases outside the gene matches: 3. The clonotype was recovered from a woman aged 25 to 39 in good health. The sample was naive CD8+ T cells sorted from blood. The chain carries TRBV28 and TRBJ1-2; 10 positions match TRBD1. CDR3 sequence: CASGTGAHGYTF. Here the CDR3 DNA reads TGTGCCAGCGGGACAGGGGCTCATGGCTACACCTTC.